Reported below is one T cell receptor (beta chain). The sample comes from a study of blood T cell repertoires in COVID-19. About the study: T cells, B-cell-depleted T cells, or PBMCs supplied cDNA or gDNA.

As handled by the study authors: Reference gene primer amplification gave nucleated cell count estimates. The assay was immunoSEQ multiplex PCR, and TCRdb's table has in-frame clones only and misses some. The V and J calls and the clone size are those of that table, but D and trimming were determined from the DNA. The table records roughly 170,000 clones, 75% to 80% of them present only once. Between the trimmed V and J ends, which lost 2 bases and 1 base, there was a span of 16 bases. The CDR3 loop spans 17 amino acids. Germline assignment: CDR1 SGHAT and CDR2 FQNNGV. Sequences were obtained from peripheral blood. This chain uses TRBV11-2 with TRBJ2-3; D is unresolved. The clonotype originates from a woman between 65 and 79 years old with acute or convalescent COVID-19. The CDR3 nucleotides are TGTGCCAGCAGCTTAATTATCAGTGGCGAGGGCACAGATACGCAGTATTTT. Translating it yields CASSLIISGEGTDTQYF.